Each of the 9 T cell receptor beta chains below was sequenced from the same sample in a study of T cell responses to AZD1222 COVID-19 vaccine. Sequencing used immunoSEQ multiplex PCR; TCRdb keeps in-frame clones, though not all of them. The sample gives roughly 150,000 clones, approximately 91% of which show up once; approximately 1.6% is in the top ten. Sequences were derived from peripheral blood, sampled 28 days after the second AZD1222 dose. The receptors originated from an adult who received the AZD1222 COVID-19 vaccine.

The chain is built from TRBV6-6 and TRBJ2-7; the match to TRBD1 covers 9 bases. This CDR3 is built from 14 residues. Germline values: CDR1 MNHNY, CDR2 SVGAGI (reference sequence). J gave up 5 bases and V 5 bases, and 7 bases lay outside the gene matches. The CDR3 bases are TGTGCCAGCAGTGCAACCGGGACAGGGCACGAGCAGTACTTC. This encodes CASSATGTGHEQYF.

This chain uses TRBV5-5 with TRBJ1-4; D gene ambiguous. The CDR3 consists of 14 residues. Germline V gene sequence: CDR1 SGHKS, CDR2 YYEKEE (reference sequence). V dropped 2 bases and J dropped 6 bases, with 11 bases sitting between them. CDR3 bases: TGTGCCAGCAGCTTAGTGGGCTCGGATGAAAAACTGTTTTTT. Amino acids: CASSLVGSDEKLFF.

The gene calls are TRBV19 and TRBJ2-1; 12 bases align to TRBD2. Per the germline V gene, CDR1 is LNHDA and CDR2 is SQIVND (reference sequence). The CDR3 has 18 amino acids. Trimming cost V 3 bases and J 6 bases; bases outside gene matches: 12. Written as DNA, the CDR3 is TGTGCCAGTAGTATTTTCCTTACTAGCGGGAGGACTGGCAATGAGCAGTTCTTC. This gives the protein CASSIFLTSGRTGNEQFF.

This chain connects TRBV2 to TRBJ2-1; TRBD1 matches at 12 bases. The germline gives CDR1 SNHLY, CDR2 FYNNEI. This CDR3 region has 18 residues. Losses at the gene ends were 8 bases for V and 0 bases for J; bases not matched to a gene: 11. CDR3 region: CASSGGQGALLSYNEQFF. The CDR3 DNA reads TGTGCCAGCTCAGGGGGACAGGGGGCCCTCCTCTCCTACAATGAGCAGTTCTTC.

This chain links TRBV30 with TRBJ1-5; D remains unclear. The germline CDR1 and CDR2 sequences are GTSNPN and SVGIG (reference sequence). Trimming cost V 2 bases and J 7 bases, with 12 bases left between them. The CDR3 has 13 residues. The CDR3 region has the DNA TGTGCCTGGAGTACCGGACCCGGACAGCCCCAGCATTTT. This gives the protein CAWSTGPGQPQHF.

The chain joins TRBV20-1 to TRBJ2-1, with D unclear. The CDR3 sequence is 11 residues long. Germline V gene lookup returns CDR1 DFQATT and CDR2 SNEGSKA (reference sequence). V gave up 5 bases and J gave up 11 bases, with 13 bases separating them. CDR3 sequence: CSAAFGDKQFF. The CDR3, as DNA: TGCAGTGCTGCATTCGGAGATAAGCAGTTCTTC.

J is TRBJ2-1 and V is TRBV23-1; no clear D. TRBV23-1 is an ORF, with its function uncertain. V lost 4 bases and J lost 2, with 9 bases in between. The CDR3 has 14 amino acids. The CDR3 nucleotides read TGCGCCAGCAGTCCCGGGTCCCCCTACAATGAGCAGTTCTTC. It yields the protein CASSPGSPYNEQFF.

The CDR3 loop is CASSFGFPGYEQYF. In DNA, the CDR3 is TGTGCCAGCAGCTTCGGGTTCCCTGGCTACGAGCAGTACTTC. The chain uses TRBV5-6 and TRBJ2-7; the D is unclear. Germline V gene lookup returns CDR1 SGHDT and CDR2 YYEEEE. V was shortened by 2 bases and J by 3 bases, with 12 bases between the two germline ends. This CDR3 region has 14 residues.

The chain has TRBV3-1 (or the pseudogene TRBV3-2) and TRBJ2-1; 8 bases are shared with TRBD2. Germline lookup yields CDR1 LGHDT and CDR2 YNNKEL (reference sequence). The V segment lost 2 bases and the J segment 3 bases; nucleotides outside the gene matches: 3. There are 15 residues in the CDR3. CDR3 sequence: CASSQRTSYYNEQFF. The CDR3 region has the DNA TGTGCCAGCAGCCAAAGGACTAGCTACTACAATGAGCAGTTCTTC.